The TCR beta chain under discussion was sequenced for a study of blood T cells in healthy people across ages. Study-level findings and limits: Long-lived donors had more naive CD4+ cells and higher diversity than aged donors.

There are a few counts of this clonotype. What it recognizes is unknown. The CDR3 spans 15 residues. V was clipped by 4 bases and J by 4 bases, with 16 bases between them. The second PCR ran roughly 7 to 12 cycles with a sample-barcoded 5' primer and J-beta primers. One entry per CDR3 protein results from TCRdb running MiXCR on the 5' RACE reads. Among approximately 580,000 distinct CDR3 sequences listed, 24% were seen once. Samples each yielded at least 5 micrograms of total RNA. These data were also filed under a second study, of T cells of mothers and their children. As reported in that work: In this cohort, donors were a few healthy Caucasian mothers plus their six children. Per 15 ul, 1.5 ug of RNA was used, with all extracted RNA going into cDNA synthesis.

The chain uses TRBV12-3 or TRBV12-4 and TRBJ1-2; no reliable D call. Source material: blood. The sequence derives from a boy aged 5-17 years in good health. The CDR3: CASSSRRVSLYGYTF. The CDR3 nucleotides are TGTGCCAGCAGTTCCCGTCGAGTGAGCCTCTATGGCTACACCTTC.